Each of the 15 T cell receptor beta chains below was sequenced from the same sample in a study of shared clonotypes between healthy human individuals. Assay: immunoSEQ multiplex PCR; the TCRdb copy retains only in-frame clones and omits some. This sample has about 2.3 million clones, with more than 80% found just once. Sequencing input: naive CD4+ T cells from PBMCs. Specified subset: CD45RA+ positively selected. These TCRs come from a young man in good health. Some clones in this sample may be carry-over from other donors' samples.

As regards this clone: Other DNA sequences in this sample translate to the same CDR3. CDR3 bases: TGTGCCATCAGTGAGTCGGCACTGACAGATACGCAGTATTTT. Protein: CAISESALTDTQYF. The chain uses TRBV10-3 and TRBJ2-3; no reliable D call. CDR3 size: 14 residues. The germline gives CDR1 ENHRY, CDR2 SYGVKD. Trimming cost V 0 bases and J 3 bases, with 7 bases left between them.

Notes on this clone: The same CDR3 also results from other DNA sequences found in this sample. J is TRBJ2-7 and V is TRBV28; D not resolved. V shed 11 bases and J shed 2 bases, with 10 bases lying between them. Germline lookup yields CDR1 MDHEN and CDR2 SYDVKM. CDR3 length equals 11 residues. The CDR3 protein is CASGRTYEQYF. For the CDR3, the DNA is TGTGCCTCGGGCAGAACCTACGAGCAGTACTTC.

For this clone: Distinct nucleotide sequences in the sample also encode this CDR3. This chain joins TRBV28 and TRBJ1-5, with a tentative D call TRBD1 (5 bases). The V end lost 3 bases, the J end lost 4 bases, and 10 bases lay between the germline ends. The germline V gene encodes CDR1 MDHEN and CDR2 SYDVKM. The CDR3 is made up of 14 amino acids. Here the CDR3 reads CASSFGRGNQPQHF. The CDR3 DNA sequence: TGTGCCAGCAGTTTTGGACGGGGGAATCAGCCCCAGCATTTT.

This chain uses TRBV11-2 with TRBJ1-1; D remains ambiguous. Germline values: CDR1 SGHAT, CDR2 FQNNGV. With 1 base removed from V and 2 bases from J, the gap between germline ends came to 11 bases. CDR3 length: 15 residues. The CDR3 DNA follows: TGTGCCAGCAGCTTAGGTCCCCAGAGTAACACTGAAGCTTTCTTT. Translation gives CASSLGPQSNTEAFF.

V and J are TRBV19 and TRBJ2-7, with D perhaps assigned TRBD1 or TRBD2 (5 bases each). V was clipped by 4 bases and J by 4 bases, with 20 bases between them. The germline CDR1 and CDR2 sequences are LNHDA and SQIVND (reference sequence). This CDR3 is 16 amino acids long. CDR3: CASSRDDHLAIYEQYF. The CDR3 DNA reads TGTGCCAGTAGTAGGGACGACCACCTCGCTATATACGAGCAGTACTTC.

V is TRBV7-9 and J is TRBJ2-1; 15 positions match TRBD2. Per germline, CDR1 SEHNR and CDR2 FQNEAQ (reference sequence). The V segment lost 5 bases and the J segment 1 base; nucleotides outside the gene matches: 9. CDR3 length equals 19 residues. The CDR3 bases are TGTGCCAGCAGCCCCCGGACTAGCGGGAGGGCCCAGTCCTACAATGAGCAGTTCTTC. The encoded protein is CASSPRTSGRAQSYNEQFF.

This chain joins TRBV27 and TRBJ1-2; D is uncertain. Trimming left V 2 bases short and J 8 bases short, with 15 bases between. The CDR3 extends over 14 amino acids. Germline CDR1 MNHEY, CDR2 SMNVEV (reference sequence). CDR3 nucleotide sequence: TGTGCCAGCAGTTTAATCGCCAGTACGGCAGGCTACACCTTC. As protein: CASSLIASTAGYTF.

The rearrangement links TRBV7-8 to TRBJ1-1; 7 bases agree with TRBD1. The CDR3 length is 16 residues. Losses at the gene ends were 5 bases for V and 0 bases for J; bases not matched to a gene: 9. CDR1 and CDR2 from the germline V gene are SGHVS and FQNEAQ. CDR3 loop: CASSVQTGMVNTEAFF. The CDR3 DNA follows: TGTGCCAGCAGCGTTCAGACAGGGATGGTGAACACTGAAGCTTTCTTT.

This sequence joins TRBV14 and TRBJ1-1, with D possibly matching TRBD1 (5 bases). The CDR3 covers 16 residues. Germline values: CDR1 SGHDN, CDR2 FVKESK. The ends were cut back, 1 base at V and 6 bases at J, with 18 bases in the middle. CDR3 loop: CASSQAPLGHRSEAFF. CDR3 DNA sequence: TGTGCCAGCAGCCAAGCTCCATTGGGGCATAGGTCTGAAGCTTTCTTT.

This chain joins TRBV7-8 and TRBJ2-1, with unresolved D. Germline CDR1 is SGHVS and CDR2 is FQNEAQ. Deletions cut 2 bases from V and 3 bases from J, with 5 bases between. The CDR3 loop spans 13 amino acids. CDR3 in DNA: TGTGCCAGCAGCTTACAGCGCTACAATGAGCAGTTCTTC. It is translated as CASSLQRYNEQFF.

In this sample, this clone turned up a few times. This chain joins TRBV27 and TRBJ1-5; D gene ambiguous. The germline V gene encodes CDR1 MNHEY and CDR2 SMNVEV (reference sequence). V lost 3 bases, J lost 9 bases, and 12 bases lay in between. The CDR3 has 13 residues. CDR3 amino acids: CASSFRRALPQHF. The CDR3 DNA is TGTGCCAGCAGTTTTCGGAGGGCTCTGCCCCAGCATTTT.

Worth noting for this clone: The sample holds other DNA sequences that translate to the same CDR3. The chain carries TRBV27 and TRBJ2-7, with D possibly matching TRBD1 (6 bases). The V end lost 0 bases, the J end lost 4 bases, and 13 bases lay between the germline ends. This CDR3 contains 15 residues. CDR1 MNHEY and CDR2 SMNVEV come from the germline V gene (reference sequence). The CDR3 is CASSLSWGPAYEQYF. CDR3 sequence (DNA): TGTGCCAGCAGTTTATCTTGGGGGCCAGCTTACGAGCAGTACTTC.

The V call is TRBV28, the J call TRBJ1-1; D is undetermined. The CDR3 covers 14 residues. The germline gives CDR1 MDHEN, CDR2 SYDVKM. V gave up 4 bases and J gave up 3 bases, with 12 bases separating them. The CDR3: CASSSGSADTEAFF. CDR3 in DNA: TGTGCCAGCAGTTCCGGATCGGCGGACACTGAAGCTTTCTTT.

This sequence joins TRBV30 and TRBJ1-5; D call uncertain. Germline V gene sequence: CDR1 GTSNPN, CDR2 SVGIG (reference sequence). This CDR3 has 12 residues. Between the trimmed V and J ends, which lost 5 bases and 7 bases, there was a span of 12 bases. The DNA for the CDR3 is TGTGCCTGGGGTTTTGCCTCGCAGCCCCAGCATTTT. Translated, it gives CAWGFASQPQHF.

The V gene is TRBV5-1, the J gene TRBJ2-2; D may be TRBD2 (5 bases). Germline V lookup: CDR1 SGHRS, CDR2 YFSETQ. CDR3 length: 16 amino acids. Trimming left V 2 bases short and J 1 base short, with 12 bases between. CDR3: CASSFRRGGNTGELFF. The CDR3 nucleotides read TGCGCCAGCAGCTTCCGGCGCGGAGGGAACACCGGGGAGCTGTTTTTT.